What follows are 19 T cell receptor beta chains derived from one specimen sequenced in a study of cytomegalovirus exposure and HLA in healthy donors. Primers for the PCR totalled 60 Vbeta and 13 Jbeta. Using immunoSEQ multiplex PCR, the repertoire was profiled, and TCRdb retains in-frame clones only, with some absent. This table holds approximately 100,000 clones, more than 75% found once. Sequenced input: PBMCs. These TCRs come from a woman aged 18-35 years in good health and CMV-seropositive.

The chain employs TRBV6-1 and TRBJ2-7; 9 nucleotides align to TRBD2. Trimming cost V 4 bases and J 2 bases; bases outside gene matches: 6. CDR1 and CDR2 from the germline V gene are MNHNS and SASEGT. The CDR3 has 15 amino acids. The CDR3 DNA follows: TGTGCCAGCAGTGGGGGACTAGCACCAGCCTACGAGCAGTACTTC. This translates into CASSGGLAPAYEQYF.

CDR3 bases: TGCGCCAGCAGCTTGGACGGAGCGGGGACCCAGTACTTC. It translates to CASSLDGAGTQYF. The V and J genes are TRBV5-1 and TRBJ2-5; the D gene is possibly TRBD2 (6 bases). From germline, CDR1 is SGHRS and CDR2 YFSETQ. The V end lost 0 bases, the J end lost 7 bases, and 10 bases lay between the germline ends. CDR3 length: 13 residues. Drawing the rest from reference TRBV5-1 and TRBJ2-5, the complete variable domain is KAGVTQTPRYLIKTRGQQVTLSCSPISGHRSVSWYQQTPGQGLQFLFEYFSETQRNKGNFPGRFSGRQFSNSRSEMNVSTLELGDSALYLCASSLDGAGTQYFGPGTRLLVL.

This chain connects TRBV7-9 to TRBJ2-4; 10 bases are shared with TRBD1. There are 14 residues in the CDR3. The V gene's germline CDR1 is SEHNR and CDR2 FQNEAQ (reference sequence). With V trimmed by 6 bases and J by 5 bases, 4 bases remained unmatched. The DNA for the CDR3 is TGTGCCAGCAGGCCCGGGACAGGGGAAAACATTCAGTACTTC. Its protein product is CASRPGTGENIQYF.

The CDR3: CAWRAAGGTTYNEQFF. The CDR3 region has the DNA TGTGCCTGGAGGGCCGCTGGGGGGACTACTTACAATGAGCAGTTCTTC. V usage is TRBV30 and J usage is TRBJ2-1; TRBD2 matches at 7 bases. Trimming cost V 3 bases and J 4 bases; bases outside gene matches: 12. This CDR3 contains 16 residues. From germline, CDR1 is GTSNPN and CDR2 SVGIG (reference sequence).

The V call is TRBV30, the J call TRBJ2-7; 9 positions match TRBD2. Germline V lookup: CDR1 GTSNPN, CDR2 SVGIG (reference sequence). V gave up 0 bases and J gave up 4 bases; unmatched junction bases: 4. The CDR3 contains 14 residues. Here the CDR3 reads CAWSVTSGPYEQYF. CDR3 bases: TGTGCCTGGAGTGTTACTAGCGGGCCGTACGAGCAGTACTTC.

The chain uses TRBV27 and TRBJ2-7, with 9 bases aligning to TRBD2. Germline CDR1 MNHEY, CDR2 SMNVEV (reference sequence). This CDR3 is 14 amino acids long. Unmatched junction bases numbered 3, after V lost 6 bases and J lost 0 bases. The CDR3 loop is CASSQTSGSYEQYF. The CDR3 DNA sequence: TGTGCCAGCAGCCAGACTAGCGGCTCCTACGAGCAGTACTTC.

The genes are TRBV2 and TRBJ2-1; 13 nucleotides match TRBD2. The CDR3 length is 15 residues. Germline values: CDR1 SNHLY, CDR2 FYNNEI. The trim removed 6 bases at V and 2 bases at J, leaving 1 base unmatched. The DNA of the CDR3 is TGTGCCAGCAGGGGGACTAGCGGGACCTACAATGAGCAGTTCTTC. Its translation: CASRGTSGTYNEQFF.

The genes are TRBV28 and TRBJ1-5, with D perhaps matching TRBD1 (6 bases). The V end lost 6 bases, the J end lost 5 bases, and 11 bases lay between the germline ends. CDR1 is MDHEN and CDR2 is SYDVKM in the germline V gene. The length of the CDR3 is 13 residues. The CDR3 is CASSLDSHQPQHF. CDR3 DNA sequence: TGTGCCAGCAGCCTGGACAGCCATCAGCCCCAGCATTTT. The variable domain in full, completed from reference TRBV28 and TRBJ1-5, reads DVKVTQSSRYLVKRTGEKVFLECVQDMDHENMFWYRQDPGLGLRLIYFSYDVKMKEKGDIPEGYSVSREKKERFSLILESASTNQTSMYLCASSLDSHQPQHFGDGTRLSIL.

V gene TRBV2 combines with J gene TRBJ1-3, with no clear D. The CDR3 is 13 residues long. Germline V lookup: CDR1 SNHLY, CDR2 FYNNEI. V dropped 5 bases and J dropped 9 bases, with 14 bases sitting between them. In DNA form, the CDR3 reads TGTGCCAGCAGTCGAGGTGGAGGAGGCACCATATATTTT. This translates into CASSRGGGGTIYF.

In this sample, this clone turned up a few times. The rearrangement joins TRBV9 to TRBJ2-1; 10 bases line up with TRBD2. V lost 3 bases and J lost 0; bases outside the gene matches: 0. Germline CDR1 reads SGDLS; CDR2 reads YYNGEE. This CDR3 has 15 residues. CDR3: CASSASGSSYNEQFF. The CDR3, as DNA: TGTGCCAGCAGCGCTAGCGGGAGCTCCTACAATGAGCAGTTCTTC.

CDR3 coding DNA: TGCAGCGTTGCGCCGGGAGATACGCAGTATTTT. It translates to CSVAPGDTQYF. The rearrangement uses TRBV29-1 and TRBJ2-3; no clear D. CDR1 is SQVTM, CDR2 ANQGSEA, per germline. V was clipped by 4 bases and J by 5 bases, with 7 bases between them. The CDR3 is made up of 11 amino acids.

The V and J genes are TRBV28 and TRBJ1-5; TRBD1 is a possible D gene (6 bases). V was shortened by 5 bases and J by 3 bases, with 8 bases between the two germline ends. The CDR3 has 13 residues. From germline, CDR1 is MDHEN and CDR2 SYDVKM. The CDR3 region is CASSGQLNQPQHF. CDR3 coding DNA: TGTGCCAGCAGTGGACAGCTCAATCAGCCCCAGCATTTT.

V usage is TRBV5-1 and J usage is TRBJ2-7; 7 bases map to TRBD1. J gave up 5 bases and V 2 bases, and 7 bases lay outside the gene matches. The length of the CDR3 is 14 residues. Germline V lookup: CDR1 SGHRS, CDR2 YFSETQ. The CDR3 reads CASSLGKQGDEQYF. In DNA form, the CDR3 reads TGCGCCAGCAGCTTAGGAAAGCAGGGGGACGAGCAGTACTTC.

This clone has only one observation. The rearrangement uses TRBV4-1 and TRBJ2-1; possible D gene TRBD2, 5 bases. Trimming took off 0 bases at V and 6 bases at J, with 12 bases between the two ends. Germline V gene lookup returns CDR1 MGHRA and CDR2 YSYEKL. The CDR3 loop spans 15 amino acids. The CDR3 spells CASSQEGGRANEQFF. DNA of the CDR3: TGCGCCAGCAGCCAAGAAGGAGGTAGGGCCAATGAGCAGTTCTTC.

The chain links TRBV4-1 to TRBJ1-2, with D hard to call. This CDR3 spans 18 amino acids. The V end lost 5 bases, the J end lost 2 bases, and 24 bases lay between the germline ends. Germline CDR1 MGHRA, CDR2 YSYEKL. CDR3 amino acids: CASSFPTTSTGKNYGYTF. The DNA of the CDR3 is TGCGCCAGCAGCTTTCCGACGACTTCGACGGGAAAGAACTATGGCTACACCTTC.

CDR3 coding DNA: TGTGCCAGCAGTATGACAGGGATAAACACTGAAGCTTTCTTT. This codes for CASSMTGINTEAFF. The chain carries TRBV6-5 and TRBJ1-1; 7 bases match TRBD1. The junction had 5 bases not matched to a gene; V was cut back by 5 bases and J by 2 bases. CDR1 MNHEY and CDR2 SVGAGI come from the germline V gene. The CDR3 runs to 14 residues.

J is TRBJ1-4 and V is TRBV30; TRBD1 matches 8 bases. There are 14 residues in the CDR3. V lost 2 bases and J lost 7; bases outside the gene matches: 6. Looked up from germline, CDR1 is GTSNPN and CDR2 is SVGIG (reference sequence). The CDR3 region has the DNA TGTGCCTGGAGTCCCGGACAGGGTGGTGAAAAACTGTTTTTT. This codes for CAWSPGQGGEKLFF.

The V call is TRBV25-1, the J call TRBJ2-5; TRBD1 agrees at 8 bases. CDR3 length: 16 amino acids. J gave up 4 bases and V 6 bases, and 13 bases lay outside the gene matches. Germline CDR1 and CDR2: MGHDK and SYGVNS. DNA for the CDR3: TGTGCCAGCAGCCCCACCGGGCAGGGGGCAACAGAGACCCAGTACTTC. Its protein is CASSPTGQGATETQYF.

This chain connects TRBV6-1 to TRBJ2-7, with 7 bases fitting TRBD2. This CDR3 comprises 13 residues. The V segment lost 10 bases and the J segment 4 bases; nucleotides outside the gene matches: 10. CDR1 is MNHNS, CDR2 SASEGT, per germline. CDR3 DNA sequence: TGTGCCACTCAAGCGGGACTACGATACGAGCAGTACTTC. Translated, it gives CATQAGLRYEQYF.